Shown below are 17 T cell receptor beta chains from a single sample sequenced in a study of control samples from healthy donors and cancer patients. Repertoires were generated with immunoSEQ multiplex PCR, while TCRdb's copy carries only in-frame clones and drops some. The sample lists about 130,000 clones, 80% to 95% occurring once. The specimen was blood. The receptors here all came from a man aged 18 to 35 in good health.

The chain is built from TRBV7-9 and TRBJ1-2; maybe TRBD1 (5 bases). This CDR3 has 12 amino acids. Germline V gene sequence: CDR1 SEHNR, CDR2 FQNEAQ (reference sequence). The ends were cut back, 7 bases at V and 6 bases at J, with 12 bases in the middle. CDR3 in DNA: TGTGCCAGCAACCCCAGGGAACATGGCTACACCTTC. Amino acids: CASNPREHGYTF.

The chain recombines TRBV18 with TRBJ1-4, with D unresolved. CDR3 size: 16 residues. V lost 2 bases to trimming and J lost 0 bases, with 10 bases between them. Germline V gene sequence: CDR1 KGHSH, CDR2 LQKENI. CDR3 loop: CASSPRQTATNEKLFF. The CDR3 DNA reads as TGTGCCAGCTCACCAAGGCAGACTGCAACTAATGAAAAACTGTTTTTT.

V usage is TRBV15 and J usage is TRBJ2-1; no firm D call. This CDR3 is built from 13 residues. V was cut by 3 bases and J by 0 bases, with 3 bases left in between. Germline values: CDR1 LNHNV, CDR2 YYDKDF (reference sequence). The CDR3 reads CATSSSSYNEQFF. CDR3 in DNA: TGTGCCACCAGCAGTAGCTCCTACAATGAGCAGTTCTTC. Supplemented by reference TRBV15 and TRBJ2-1, the full variable domain reads DAMVIQNPRYQVTQFGKPVTLSCSQTLNHNVMYWYQQKSSQAPKLLFHYYDKDFNNEADTPDNFQSRRPNTSFCFLDIRSPGLGDTAMYLCATSSSSYNEQFFGPGTRLTVL.

The rearrangement links TRBV19 to TRBJ2-3; possible D gene TRBD2, 6 bases. The CDR3 is made up of 16 amino acids. Germline V lookup: CDR1 LNHDA, CDR2 SQIVND (reference sequence). V was cut by 1 base and J by 1 base, with 12 bases left in between. The DNA of the CDR3 is TGTGCCAGTAGTATAGTCGAGTGGAGGGGCACAGATACGCAGTATTTT. Amino acids: CASSIVEWRGTDTQYF. The full variable domain, its missing parts supplied by reference TRBV19 and TRBJ2-3, is DGGITQSPKYLFRKEGQNVTLSCEQNLNHDAMYWYRQDPGQGLRLIYYSQIVNDFQKGDIAEGYSVSREKKESFPLTVTSAQKNPTAFYLCASSIVEWRGTDTQYFGPGTRLTVL.

The CDR3 spells CASSPPRETNTGELFF. The DNA of the CDR3 is TGTGCCAGCTCACCGCCGAGGGAGACGAACACCGGGGAGCTGTTTTTT. The chain employs TRBV18 and TRBJ2-2, with D possibly matching TRBD2 (5 bases). Trimming pared 3 bases from V and 0 bases from J, leaving 11 bases between. Germline CDR1 KGHSH, CDR2 LQKENI. The CDR3 loop spans 16 amino acids.

The chain uses TRBV19 and TRBJ1-1, with D hard to call. The CDR3 has 13 amino acids. Germline loops: CDR1 LNHDA, CDR2 SQIVND (reference sequence). V dropped 8 bases and J dropped 0 bases, with 10 bases sitting between them. The DNA of the CDR3 is TGTGCCAGTGGGGAGGGAATGAACACTGAAGCTTTCTTT. As protein: CASGEGMNTEAFF.

V and J are TRBV27 and TRBJ1-6; no definite D call. Trimming pared 2 bases from V and 6 bases from J, leaving 5 bases between. The germline gives CDR1 MNHEY, CDR2 SMNVEV (reference sequence). The length of the CDR3 is 13 residues. The CDR3 here is CASSLRTNSPLHF. The CDR3 DNA reads TGTGCCAGCAGTTTACGGACTAATTCACCCCTCCACTTT.

The chain couples TRBV19 to TRBJ2-7; 8 bases map to TRBD2. The CDR3 is 14 residues long. J was trimmed by 4 bases and V by 6 bases; bases with no gene match: 8. Germline assignment: CDR1 LNHDA and CDR2 SQIVND (reference sequence). The CDR3 is CASRPREGYYEQYF. The CDR3 coding sequence is TGTGCCAGTAGACCCCGGGAGGGTTATTACGAGCAGTACTTC.

The chain employs TRBV24-1 and TRBJ1-1; D perhaps matches TRBD1 (5 bases). Germline CDR1 KGHDR, CDR2 SFDVKD. The V and J ends lost 8 bases and 4 bases respectively, with 13 bases between them. The CDR3 extends over 13 amino acids. For the CDR3, the DNA is TGTGCCACCACCGATTTGGGGGGCACTGAAGCTTTCTTT. It is translated as CATTDLGGTEAFF.

This clone is a singleton in its sample. The genes are TRBV21-1 and TRBJ2-3; the tabulated D call, TRBD2, remains unverified against the DNA. TRBV21-1 is a known pseudogene. The length of the CDR3 is 20 residues. The CDR3 nucleotides are TGTGCCAGCAGCAAAGCAACTAGCGGGCAACACTCGGGAGATACAGATACGCAGTATTTT. Translated: CASSKATSGQHSGDTDTQYF.

The chain has TRBV12-5 and TRBJ1-1, with a possible D match to TRBD1 (5 bases). The V end lost 1 base, the J end lost 8 bases, and 11 bases lay between the germline ends. The CDR3 sequence is 13 residues long. Per germline, CDR1 LGHNT and CDR2 FRNRAP. CDR3 loop: CASGLAPGAEAFF. The CDR3 DNA sequence: TGTGCTAGTGGTTTGGCCCCTGGGGCGGAAGCTTTCTTT.

A few counts support this clone. This chain joins TRBV20-1 and TRBJ2-5; tentative D call: TRBD2 (5 bases). With 6 bases removed from V and 4 bases from J, the gap between germline ends came to 9 bases. CDR3 size: 11 residues. The germline CDR1 and CDR2 sequences are DFQATT and SNEGSKA (reference sequence). CDR3 protein: CSAMSGETQYF. DNA of the CDR3: TGCAGTGCAATGAGCGGAGAGACCCAGTACTTC.

The rearrangement uses TRBV3-1 (or the pseudogene TRBV3-2) and TRBJ1-5; D is possibly TRBD1 (5 bases). V was clipped by 0 bases and J by 6 bases, with 15 bases between them. The CDR3 extends over 16 amino acids. Germline CDR1 is LGHDT and CDR2 is YNNKEL (reference sequence). CDR3 DNA: TGTGCCAGCAGCCAAGATCCGGGGACCGGGGGTCAGCCCCAGCATTTT. Translation gives CASSQDPGTGGQPQHF.

This clone was seen once. The chain is built from TRBV7-3 and TRBJ1-1, with D tentatively TRBD1 (5 bases). The V gene's germline CDR1 is SGHTA and CDR2 FQGTGA. The CDR3 covers 15 residues. Trimming shortened V by 0 bases and J by 1 base, and 9 bases separated the two germline ends. The CDR3 reads CASSLTLGGNTEAFF. Here the CDR3 DNA reads TGTGCCAGCAGCTTAACGTTGGGGGGGAACACTGAAGCTTTCTTT.

In its sample, this clone was seen a few times. The chain links TRBV9 to TRBJ2-3; no definite D call. Germline CDR1 SGDLS, CDR2 YYNGEE. The CDR3 is made up of 12 amino acids. Trimming took off 0 bases at V and 4 bases at J, with 3 bases between the two ends. The CDR3 reads CASSVGADTQYF. In DNA form, the CDR3 reads TGTGCCAGCAGCGTAGGAGCAGATACGCAGTATTTT.

The J gene is TRBJ2-7, the V gene TRBV9; D assignment may be TRBD1 or TRBD2 (5 bases each). Germline lookup yields CDR1 SGDLS and CDR2 YYNGEE. This CDR3 has 15 residues. The ends were cut back, 4 bases at V and 7 bases at J, with 21 bases in the middle. CDR3 sequence (DNA): TGTGCCAGCAGCCCCAATCCGGGACGGCTCGGAGAGCAGTACTTC. Protein product: CASSPNPGRLGEQYF. The whole variable domain, remainder taken from reference TRBV9 and TRBJ2-7, is DSGVTQTPKHLITATGQRVTLRCSPRSGDLSVYWYQQSLDQGLQFLIQYYNGEERAKGNILERFSAQQFPDLHSELNLSSLELGDSALYFCASSPNPGRLGEQYFGPGTRLTVT.

The chain recombines TRBV24-1 with TRBJ2-2; no firm D call. This CDR3 has 13 residues. The germline gives CDR1 KGHDR, CDR2 SFDVKD. Trimming took 3 bases from V and 4 from J, leaving 5 bases between them. The CDR3 DNA is TGTGCCACCAGTGATCTCACCACCGGGGAGCTGTTTTTT. Protein product: CATSDLTTGELFF.